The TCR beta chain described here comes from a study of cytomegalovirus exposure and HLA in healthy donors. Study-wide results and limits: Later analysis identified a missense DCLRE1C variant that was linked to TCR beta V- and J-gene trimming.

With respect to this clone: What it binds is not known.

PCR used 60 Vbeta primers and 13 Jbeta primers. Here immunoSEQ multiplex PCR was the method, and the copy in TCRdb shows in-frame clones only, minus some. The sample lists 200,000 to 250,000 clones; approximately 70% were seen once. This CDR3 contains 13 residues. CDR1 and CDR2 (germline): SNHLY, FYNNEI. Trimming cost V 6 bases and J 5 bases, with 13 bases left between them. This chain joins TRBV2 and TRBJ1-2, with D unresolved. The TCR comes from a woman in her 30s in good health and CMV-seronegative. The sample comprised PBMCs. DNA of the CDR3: TGTGCCAGCAGGATGAGTGGTCCTTATGGCTACACCTTC. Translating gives CASRMSGPYGYTF.